The rows below give T cell receptor beta chains drawn from one sample of a study of blood T cell repertoires in COVID-19. Clones were read by immunoSEQ multiplex PCR, and TCRdb kept only the in-frame ones, dropping some. The sample holds over 150,000 clones, around 80% seen once. Sequenced material: peripheral blood. The receptor set was obtained from a woman in her sixties with acute or convalescent COVID-19. CDR3s include the opening cysteine and the closing phenylalanine or tryptophan. The order of the fields is D gene, clone size, V gene, J gene, CDR3 DNA, CDR3 protein. A D gene is named only where the DNA matches it firmly. The size of a clone is reported for some rows only, either as once, few or many, or as a class for expanded clones.

NA	NA	TRBV11-2	TRBJ1-2	TGTGCCAGCAGCTTAGTCAGGGGACCTAACTATGGCTACACCTTC	CASSLVRGPNYGYTF
NA	NA	TRBV18	TRBJ1-1	TGTGCCAGCTCCCAGGGAATGAACACTGAAGCTTTCTTT	CASSQGMNTEAFF
TRBD1	NA	TRBV19	TRBJ1-2	TGTGCCAGTAGTATAGGACAGGGATACGGCCGGGTCTATGGCTACACCTTC	CASSIGQGYGRVYGYTF
NA	NA	TRBV5-1	TRBJ2-7	TGCGCCAGCAGCTTGGGGGCGGACTTTTCCTACGAGCAGTACTTC	CASSLGADFSYEQYF
NA	NA	TRBV4-2	TRBJ1-2	TGTGCCAGCAGCCAAGATGGCAGCTATGGCTACACCTTC	CASSQDGSYGYTF
TRBD2	NA	TRBV5-6	TRBJ2-2	TGTGCCAGCAGCTTGGATGGTCTAGCGGGGACCGGGGAGCTGTTTTTT	CASSLDGLAGTGELFF
TRBD2	NA	TRBV19	TRBJ2-1	TGTGCCAGTAGTGGAAGGCGGGGGGGCCGAGGTTACAATGAGCAGTTCTTC	CASSGRRGGRGYNEQFF
NA	NA	TRBV4-2	TRBJ2-2	TGTGCCAGCAGCGACAAGTCCAGGGCAGCCGGGGAGCTGTTTTTT	CASSDKSRAAGELFF
TRBD2	NA	TRBV5-4	TRBJ2-5	TGTGCCAGCAGCTTCATTGGCGGGGGAGAGACCCAGTACTTC	CASSFIGGGETQYF
NA	NA	TRBV5-1	TRBJ1-4	TGCGCCAGCAGCTTATCGTCCGGGGAGGAAAAACTGTTTTTT	CASSLSSGEEKLFF
NA	NA	TRBV7-2	TRBJ1-1	TGTGCCAGCAGCTCACAGGAGAACACTGAAGCTTTCTTT	CASSSQENTEAFF
NA	NA	TRBV5-6	TRBJ2-2	NA	CASTVGPGANTGELFF
NA	few	TRBV24-1	TRBJ2-1	TGTGCCACCAGTAGGGGCCAAACACCTAAAAATGAGCAGTTCTTC	CATSRGQTPKNEQFF
NA	NA	TRBV10-3	TRBJ1-5	TGTGCCATCAGTTCGGACACCAATCAGCCCCAGCATTTT	CAISSDTNQPQHF
NA	NA	TRBV3-1/TRBV3-2	TRBJ2-3	TGTGCCAGCAGCCAACGCGGACTCAGCACAGATACGCAGTATTTT	CASSQRGLSTDTQYF
NA	NA	TRBV7-9	TRBJ2-5	TGTGCCAGCAGCTTTATACTAGAGACCCAGTACTTC	CASSFILETQYF
NA	NA	TRBV9	TRBJ2-2	TGTGCCAGCACTCTCGGGGGGCCAGGCGGGGAGCTGTTTTTT	CASTLGGPGGELFF
TRBD1	NA	TRBV28	TRBJ1-4	TGTGCCAGCAGCCGACGGACAGGGGGGTTTGGTAATGAAAAACTGTTTTTT	CASSRRTGGFGNEKLFF
TRBD1	NA	TRBV6-2/TRBV6-3	TRBJ1-1	TGTGCCAGCAGGTACAGGGGTTTGAACACTGAAGCTTTCTTT	CASRYRGLNTEAFF
NA	once	TRBV7-2	TRBJ2-7	TGTGCCAGCAGCTTAGGCAGGGCGCAGTGGGAGCAGTACTTC	CASSLGRAQWEQYF
TRBD1	once	TRBV7-9	TRBJ2-1	TGTGCCAGCAGCTCCCCCGGGACAGGGGTTTCCAATGAGCAGTTCTTC	CASSSPGTGVSNEQFF
NA	NA	TRBV5-4	TRBJ1-2	TGTGCCAGCAGCTTGGCGAGGGCCAACTATGGCTACACCTTC	CASSLARANYGYTF
TRBD1	NA	TRBV5-1	TRBJ2-2	TGCGCCAGCAGCTCGGGACAGCGCACCGGGGAGCTGTTTTTT	CASSSGQRTGELFF
NA	NA	TRBV7-8	TRBJ2-3	TGTGCCAGCAGCTTAACGGTGGTGGGAGGAAGAACAGATACGCAGTATTTT	CASSLTVVGGRTDTQYF
NA	NA	TRBV28	TRBJ2-3	TGTGCCAGCAGTTCCGGCAGGGATACAGATACGCAGTATTTT	CASSSGRDTDTQYF
TRBD1	NA	TRBV19	TRBJ2-3	TGTGCCAGTAGAGACAGGGGGAGCACAGATACGCAGTATTTT	CASRDRGSTDTQYF
NA	NA	TRBV28	TRBJ1-5	TGTGCCAGCAGGACCCGGGACACGGGGTATCAGCCCCAGCATTTT	CASRTRDTGYQPQHF
NA	NA	TRBV6-2/TRBV6-3	TRBJ1-5	TGTGCCAGCAGTCTCCACGAAGTCCCCTCACAAACGAGGCAGCCCCAGCATTTT	CASSLHEVPSQTRQPQHF
TRBD2	NA	TRBV19	TRBJ2-3	TGTGCCAGTAGTATCGGGGGGGTTCGTGCAGATACGCAGTATTTT	CASSIGGVRADTQYF
NA	NA	TRBV11-1	TRBJ2-7	TGTGCCAGCAGCTTAGAAGAGGGTATCTCCTACGAGCAGTACTTC	CASSLEEGISYEQYF
NA	NA	TRBV3-1/TRBV3-2	TRBJ1-1	TGTGCCAGCAGCCAAGATACGGGGGGCGCAGGTGCTTTCTTT	CASSQDTGGAGAFF
TRBD1	few	TRBV5-6	TRBJ1-3	TGTGCCAGCAGCTTGGAAAAGGACAGGGCCTTTGGAAACACCATATATTTT	CASSLEKDRAFGNTIYF
NA	few	TRBV11-2	TRBJ1-4	TGTGCCAGCACCGTCAATCTAGCCACTAATGAAAAACTGTTTTTT	CASTVNLATNEKLFF
TRBD2	NA	TRBV12-5	TRBJ2-4	TGTGCTAGTGGTTTCAGCGGGGTAGCCAAAAACATTCAGTACTTC	CASGFSGVAKNIQYF
TRBD1	NA	TRBV9	TRBJ2-7	TGTGCCAGCAGCGTAGCGACAGGGCCTAGCTACGAGCAGTACTTC	CASSVATGPSYEQYF
TRBD1	NA	TRBV18	TRBJ2-7	TGTGCCAGCTCGCAGGCCGGGACAGCCCCCTACGAGCAGTACTTC	CASSQAGTAPYEQYF
NA	NA	TRBV2	TRBJ1-5	TGTGCCAGCAGTCCACCGGGGGCCGGCGGGGGTGTGGCCCAGCATTTT	CASSPPGAGGGVAQHF
NA	NA	TRBV19	TRBJ2-6	TGTGCCAGTAGTGAGCAGGTTGGGGCCAACGTCCTGACTTTC	CASSEQVGANVLTF
NA	NA	TRBV4-3	TRBJ2-7	TGCGCCAGCAGCCAAGCGGGATCCTCGGGCTCCTACGAGCAGTACTTC	CASSQAGSSGSYEQYF
TRBD1	NA	TRBV6-6	TRBJ2-7	TGTGCCAGCAGTTACACACAGGGGATTCTCTCCTACGAGCAGTACTTC	CASSYTQGILSYEQYF
TRBD1	NA	TRBV5-4	TRBJ1-3	TGTGCCAGCAGCCCTCAGACAGGGTCTTTGGGGACTGGAAACACCATATATTTT	CASSPQTGSLGTGNTIYF
NA	NA	TRBV19	TRBJ1-2	TGTGCCAGTATGGGCTCACCTCTAACCGGCTATGGCTACACCTTC	CASMGSPLTGYGYTF
NA	NA	TRBV5-1	TRBJ1-3	TGCGCCAGCAGCTTGGACGGGAGCCCTGGAAACACCATATATTTT	CASSLDGSPGNTIYF
TRBD1	NA	TRBV2	TRBJ1-4	TGTGCCAGCAGGGGACAGATGTTGCCGCAGGTAACCGAAAAACTGTTTTTT	CASRGQMLPQVTEKLFF
NA	NA	TRBV11-2	TRBJ2-7	TGTGCCAGCAGGCTAGGAGACGAGCAGTACTTC	CASRLGDEQYF
TRBD2	few	TRBV6-6	TRBJ2-3	TGTGCCAGCAGTTACAATAGCGGGGCTGGCACAGATACGCAGTATTTT	CASSYNSGAGTDTQYF
TRBD1	NA	TRBV7-2	TRBJ1-4	TGTGCCAGCAGCTTCGCCGGGACAGGGGTTGAAAAACTGTTTTTT	CASSFAGTGVEKLFF
NA	once	TRBV5-4	TRBJ1-3	TGTGCCAGCAGCTTGGCAGGGTCCTATGGAAACACCATATATTTT	CASSLAGSYGNTIYF
NA	NA	TRBV7-2	TRBJ2-1	TGTGCCAGCAGCTTCCGCCAGGGTCGTAAGGATGAGCAGTTCTTC	CASSFRQGRKDEQFF